This T cell receptor beta chain was sequenced during a study of spatial heterogeneity in lung cancer. CDR3 length equals 14 residues. Germline loops: CDR1 ENHRY, CDR2 SYGVKD. V was shortened by 0 bases and J by 8 bases, with 13 bases between the two germline ends. Time point noted: sample taken at primary tumor resection. Sequencing of whole RNA from tumor, nontumor lung or frozen PBMC involved no sorting. This clonotype was detected many times. TCRdb recomputed calls from the 5' RACE reads with MiXCR, one row per CDR3 protein. There are tens of thousands of distinct CDR3 sequences in the sample; under 7.5% occur only once, and 43% lies in the top ten.

The receptor was derived from a female donor with early-stage non-small cell lung cancer. The sample here was PBMCs, taken at surgery. The V gene is TRBV10-3, the J gene TRBJ1-1, with D possibly TRBD1 on 6 matching bases. CDR3 amino acids: CAISESQGKSEAFF. CDR3 DNA: TGTGCCATCAGTGAGTCTCAGGGGAAGTCAGAAGCTTTCTTT.